The 27 T cell receptor beta chains below all came from one sample that was sequenced in a study of graft-versus-host responses after intestinal transplantation. Using immunoSEQ multiplex PCR, the repertoire was profiled, and TCRdb retains in-frame clones only, with some absent. The sample carries 15,000 to 20,000 clones, 75% to 85% recorded once. Processed graft tissue released its intraepithelial and lamina propria lymphocytes. The specimen was ileum tissue, collected roughly 600 days after intestinal transplantation. The receptors shown here come from a human patient who received an intestinal transplant, so some T cells may come from the graft donor.

This clone was picked up one time. The chain joins TRBV5-1 to TRBJ2-7; 10 bases are shared with TRBD1. The germline CDR1 and CDR2 sequences are SGHRS and YFSETQ. V lost 3 bases, J lost 3 bases, and 0 bases stayed unmatched. CDR3 length equals 13 residues. The CDR3 DNA sequence: TGCGCCAGCAGCTGGACAGGGGGCTACGAGCAGTACTTC. The encoded protein is CASSWTGGYEQYF.

Only one count was recorded for this clone. J is TRBJ2-1 and V is TRBV4-2; D is perhaps TRBD1 (6 bases). Germline CDR1 LGHNA, CDR2 YNFKEQ. Trimming took 0 bases from V and 9 from J, leaving 9 bases between them. The CDR3 totals 13 residues. The CDR3 bases are TGTGCCAGCAGCCAAGATCAGGGGACTGAGCAGTTCTTC. As protein: CASSQDQGTEQFF.

The chain employs TRBV6-1 and TRBJ2-3; the D gene could be TRBD1 or TRBD2 (5 bases each). This CDR3 has 14 residues. The ends were cut back, 3 bases at V and 4 bases at J, with 11 bases in the middle. CDR1 is MNHNS, CDR2 SASEGT, per germline. The CDR3 region has the DNA TGTGCCAGCAGTGAGTTGCGAGGGGCAGATACGCAGTATTTT. It specifies CASSELRGADTQYF.

The rearrangement links TRBV15 to TRBJ2-3, with D maybe TRBD2 (7 bases). The germline V gene encodes CDR1 LNHNV and CDR2 YYDKDF (reference sequence). The CDR3 runs 15 residues. V gave up 2 bases and J gave up 5 bases, with 14 bases separating them. The CDR3 coding sequence is TGTGCCACCAGCAGAATCGGGGGGCGCGGAGATACGCAGTATTTT. Translated, it gives CATSRIGGRGDTQYF.

V is TRBV30 and J is TRBJ2-5, with 11 nucleotides matching TRBD2. The end of the DNA fits TRBJ2-7 better, so the J call may be wrong. CDR1 GTSNPN and CDR2 SVGIG come from the germline V gene (reference sequence). This CDR3 has 14 amino acids. The CDR3: CAWSTSGGHYEQYF. CDR3 DNA: TGTGCCTGGAGCACTAGCGGGGGACACTACGAGCAGTACTTC.

The chain carries TRBV2 and TRBJ2-2; 9 bases agree with TRBD2. The length of the CDR3 is 13 residues. V lost 8 bases and J lost 4; bases outside the gene matches: 2. Germline CDR1 is SNHLY and CDR2 is FYNNEI. In DNA, the CDR3 is TGTGCCAGCGGAGCGGGGGGCACCGGGGAGCTGTTTTTT. It translates to CASGAGGTGELFF.

The rearrangement links TRBV4-1 to TRBJ1-1; unclear D gene. Germline loops: CDR1 MGHRA, CDR2 YSYEKL. With 2 bases removed from V and 8 bases from J, the gap between germline ends came to 9 bases. The CDR3 loop spans 12 amino acids. CDR3 sequence reads: CASSQRRTEAFF. In DNA, the CDR3 is TGCGCCAGCAGCCAACGGCGGACGGAAGCTTTCTTT.

The V and J genes are TRBV5-4 and TRBJ1-2; no definite D call. The germline gives CDR1 SGHNT, CDR2 YYREEE (reference sequence). CDR3 length: 16 amino acids. With 4 bases removed from V and 0 bases from J, the gap between germline ends came to 16 bases. The CDR3, as DNA: TGTGCCAGCAGCCTCATCGGGTTCCCAACTAACTATGGCTACACCTTC. This sequence encodes CASSLIGFPTNYGYTF.

V and J are TRBV15 and TRBJ1-1; TRBD1 might be the D (5 bases). The CDR3 sequence is 15 residues long. The V and J ends lost 6 bases and 6 bases respectively, with 20 bases between them. Germline CDR1 reads LNHNV; CDR2 reads YYDKDF (reference sequence). In DNA form, the CDR3 reads TGTGCCACCAGGTCTCGGAGGGCGGGGGGGGCTGAAGCTTTCTTT. Translation gives CATRSRRAGGAEAFF.

The rearrangement links TRBV27 to TRBJ2-5; D gene ambiguous. The tail of the sequence fits TRBJ2-7 better, so the J call may be wrong. Germline V gene lookup returns CDR1 MNHEY and CDR2 SMNVEV (reference sequence). The CDR3 totals 12 residues. CDR3 DNA sequence: TGTGCCAGCAGCTCCGGGCGGCACGAGCAGTACTTC. Translating gives CASSSGRHEQYF.

This clone was counted a single time. The rearrangement uses TRBV4-1 and TRBJ2-7; the match to TRBD2 covers 8 bases. Germline V gene lookup returns CDR1 MGHRA and CDR2 YSYEKL. The CDR3 spans 15 residues. With 4 bases clipped from V and 5 bases from J, the junction kept 10 bases outside the gene matches. This CDR3 reads CASSLSRNGGDEQYF. The DNA for the CDR3 is TGCGCCAGCAGCCTATCTCGCAACGGGGGGGACGAGCAGTACTTC.

This clone was found once. V gene TRBV29-1 combines with J gene TRBJ2-7; 7 positions match TRBD1. CDR3 length: 12 amino acids. The germline V gene encodes CDR1 SQVTM and CDR2 ANQGSEA. Germline trimming cut 5 bases from V and 4 bases from J; bases unmatched to any gene: 5. The chain's CDR3 is CSVRTGVYEQYF. In nucleotides, the CDR3 is TGCAGCGTTCGAACAGGGGTTTACGAGCAGTACTTC.

The chain recombines TRBV9 with TRBJ2-2; TRBD2 agrees at 10 bases. J was trimmed by 0 bases and V by 2 bases; bases with no gene match: 1. The CDR3 runs 16 residues. Germline CDR1 is SGDLS and CDR2 is YYNGEE. This chain's CDR3 is CASSVSGGTNTGELFF. The CDR3 bases are TGTGCCAGCAGCGTTAGCGGGGGGACGAACACCGGGGAGCTGTTTTTT.

This clone appeared a single time. This sequence joins TRBV6-1 and TRBJ1-5; D unresolved. The CDR3 length is 17 residues. From germline, CDR1 is MNHNS and CDR2 SASEGT. V was pared by 0 bases and J by 0 bases, with 12 bases between. CDR3 in amino acids: CASSEARGVISNQPQHF. CDR3 in DNA: TGTGCCAGCAGTGAAGCGCGTGGGGTAATTAGCAATCAGCCCCAGCATTTT.

The chain uses TRBV28 and TRBJ1-4; 7 positions agree with TRBD1. The CDR3 extends over 17 amino acids. Germline CDR1 MDHEN, CDR2 SYDVKM. V was clipped by 5 bases and J by 2 bases; unmatched bases: 11. CDR3 sequence reads: CASSPPTGRRTNEKLFF. The CDR3 coding sequence is TGTGCCAGCAGTCCCCCGACAGGGCGAAGGACTAATGAAAAACTGTTTTTT.

In its sample, this clone is large. The chain joins TRBV21-1 to TRBJ1-2; the table assigns TRBD1, which was not confirmed against the DNA. TRBV21-1 is a known pseudogene. This CDR3 contains 11 residues. The CDR3: CAPRLGGGYTF. CDR3 nucleotide sequence: TGTGCCCCCAGGTTAGGGGGTGGCTACACCTTC.

The chain joins TRBV19 to TRBJ1-4, with no clear D. V lost 3 bases and J 8 bases, leaving 22 bases between the germline ends. Germline loops: CDR1 LNHDA, CDR2 SQIVND (reference sequence). The CDR3 totals 17 residues. The CDR3 protein is CASSIYAPGLVEEKLFF. CDR3 nucleotide sequence: TGTGCCAGTAGTATCTATGCCCCAGGCTTGGTTGAGGAAAAACTGTTTTTT.

V and J are TRBV6-5 and TRBJ2-3; 8 bases match TRBD2. The V gene's germline CDR1 is MNHEY and CDR2 SVGAGI. The CDR3 is 14 amino acids. V trimming: 5 bases; J trimming: 4 bases; junction bases outside the gene matches: 5. CDR3 DNA sequence: TGTGCCAGCAGTAAAAGGACTAGCCCAGATACGCAGTATTTT. Its protein product is CASSKRTSPDTQYF.

V usage is TRBV10-2 and J usage is TRBJ2-7; D unresolved. V lost 0 bases, J lost 6 bases, and 9 bases lay in between. The CDR3 is 13 amino acids. Germline V gives CDR1 WSHSY, CDR2 SAAADI. The CDR3 DNA sequence: TGCGCCAGCAGTGAGTCGACTCCGAGCGAGCAGTACTTC. It yields the protein CASSESTPSEQYF.

This sequence joins TRBV6-5 and TRBJ2-7; D might be TRBD1 (6 bases). With 6 bases removed from V and 0 bases from J, the gap between germline ends came to 15 bases. The germline CDR1 and CDR2 sequences are MNHEY and SVGAGI. The CDR3 totals 15 residues. For the CDR3, the DNA is TGTGCCAGCAGATATGGGGGCAGTAGCTCCTACGAGCAGTACTTC. The encoded protein is CASRYGGSSSYEQYF.

This chain connects TRBV5-1 to TRBJ2-3, with D possibly called TRBD1 or TRBD2 (5 bases each). Deletions cut 0 bases from V and 0 bases from J, with 8 bases between. The CDR3 contains 15 residues. Germline V gene lookup returns CDR1 SGHRS and CDR2 YFSETQ. The CDR3 region has the DNA TGCGCCAGCAGCTTGGACCGGGGCAGCACAGATACGCAGTATTTT. Its protein is CASSLDRGSTDTQYF.

This clone was observed a handful of times. This chain connects TRBV2 to TRBJ2-7; 7 positions agree with TRBD1. Trimming removed 11 bases from V and 0 bases from J; junction bases left unmatched: 4. CDR3 length: 12 residues. Germline loops: CDR1 SNHLY, CDR2 FYNNEI. In DNA, the CDR3 is TGTGCCGGGACAGAGGGCTCCTACGAGCAGTACTTC. This translates into CAGTEGSYEQYF.

A word on this clone: The sample carries other DNA sequences with the same CDR3. The rearrangement joins TRBV15 to TRBJ2-5; D is ambiguous. Per the germline V gene, CDR1 is LNHNV and CDR2 is YYDKDF (reference sequence). V lost 0 bases to trimming and J lost 2 bases, with 7 bases between them. The CDR3 length is 14 residues. The CDR3 DNA is TGTGCCACCAGCAGAGATTTGGGACAAGAGACCCAGTACTTC. This gives the protein CATSRDLGQETQYF.

The chain recombines TRBV12-1 with TRBJ2-6; whether TRBD1, the table's D call, matches the DNA was not checked. TRBV12-1 is a recognized pseudogene. The CDR3 runs 19 residues. The CDR3 is CASSKALVWGQSRANVLTF. Written as DNA, the CDR3 is TGTGCCAGCAGCAAAGCGCTTGTATGGGGACAAAGTCGGGCCAACGTCCTGACTTTC.

This clone appeared once. This chain joins TRBV10-1 and TRBJ2-5; D is ambiguous. The CDR3 consists of 14 residues. Trimming took 0 bases from V and 2 from J, leaving 7 bases between them. Germline V gene lookup returns CDR1 WNHNN and CDR2 SYGVQD (reference sequence). Written as DNA, the CDR3 is TGCGCCAGCAGTGAGTCGGCCGGGCAAGAGACCCAGTACTTC. Its protein product is CASSESAGQETQYF.

The rearrangement links TRBV6-1 to TRBJ1-4; a possible D gene is TRBD1 (5 bases). V was trimmed by 6 bases and J by 8 bases, leaving 13 bases between them. This CDR3 contains 13 residues. The V gene's germline CDR1 is MNHNS and CDR2 SASEGT. The chain's CDR3 is CASRGRGTEKLFF. The CDR3 coding sequence is TGTGCCAGCAGGGGACGGGGCACGGAAAAACTGTTTTTT.

V is TRBV6-5 and J is TRBJ2-1, with D perhaps assigned TRBD1 or TRBD2 (5 bases each). CDR1 MNHEY and CDR2 SVGAGI come from the germline V gene. This CDR3 has 15 amino acids. The V end was cut by 2 bases, the J end by 8 bases, with 16 bases between. CDR3 bases: TGTGCCAGCAGTTACCGAGGGGTTGGGTACGATGAGCAGTTCTTC. Protein sequence: CASSYRGVGYDEQFF.